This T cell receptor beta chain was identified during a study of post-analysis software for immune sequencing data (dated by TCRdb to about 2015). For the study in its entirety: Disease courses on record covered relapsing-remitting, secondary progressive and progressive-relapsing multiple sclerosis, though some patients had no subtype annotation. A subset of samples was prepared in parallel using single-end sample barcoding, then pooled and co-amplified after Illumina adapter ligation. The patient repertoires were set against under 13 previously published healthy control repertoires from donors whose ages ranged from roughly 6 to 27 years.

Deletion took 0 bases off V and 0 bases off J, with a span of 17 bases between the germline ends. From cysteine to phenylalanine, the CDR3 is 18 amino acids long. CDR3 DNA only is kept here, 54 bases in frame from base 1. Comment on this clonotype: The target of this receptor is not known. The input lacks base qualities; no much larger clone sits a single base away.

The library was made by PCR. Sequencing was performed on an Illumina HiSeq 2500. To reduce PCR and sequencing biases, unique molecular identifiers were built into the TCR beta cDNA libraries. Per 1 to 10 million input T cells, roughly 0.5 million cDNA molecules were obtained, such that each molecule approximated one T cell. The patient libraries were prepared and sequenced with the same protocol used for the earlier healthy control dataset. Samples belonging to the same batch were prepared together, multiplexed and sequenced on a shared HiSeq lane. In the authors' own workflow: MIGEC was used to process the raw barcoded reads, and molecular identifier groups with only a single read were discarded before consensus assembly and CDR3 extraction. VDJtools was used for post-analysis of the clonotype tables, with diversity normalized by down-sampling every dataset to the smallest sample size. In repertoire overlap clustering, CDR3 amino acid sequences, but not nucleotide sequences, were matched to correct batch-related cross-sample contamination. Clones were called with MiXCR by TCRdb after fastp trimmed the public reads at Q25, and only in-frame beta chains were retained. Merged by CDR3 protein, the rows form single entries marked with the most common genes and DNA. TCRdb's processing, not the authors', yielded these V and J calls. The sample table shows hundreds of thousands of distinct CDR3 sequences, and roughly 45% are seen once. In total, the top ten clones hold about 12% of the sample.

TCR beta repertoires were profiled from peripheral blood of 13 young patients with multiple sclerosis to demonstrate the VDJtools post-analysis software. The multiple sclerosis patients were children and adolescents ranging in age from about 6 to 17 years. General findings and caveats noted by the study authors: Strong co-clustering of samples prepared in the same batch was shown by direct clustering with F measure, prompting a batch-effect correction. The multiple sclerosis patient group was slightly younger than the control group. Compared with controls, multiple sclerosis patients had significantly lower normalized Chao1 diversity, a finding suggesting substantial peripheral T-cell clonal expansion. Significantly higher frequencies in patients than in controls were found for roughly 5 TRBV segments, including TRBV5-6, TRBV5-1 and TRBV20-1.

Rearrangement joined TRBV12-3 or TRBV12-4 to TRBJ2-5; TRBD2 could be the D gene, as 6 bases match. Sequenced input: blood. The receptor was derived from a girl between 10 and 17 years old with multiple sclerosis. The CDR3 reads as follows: CASSLASRDFQYQETQYF. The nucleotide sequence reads TGTGCCAGCAGTTTAGCGTCCCGGGACTTCCAGTACCAAGAGACCCAGTACTTC.